The 19 T cell receptor beta chains below were found in one sample sequenced in a study of radiation and T cells in renal cell carcinoma. The time point is: baseline pretreatment blood. Treatment indicated: 15 Gy SBRT to primary tumor, nephrectomy 4 weeks later. The data were produced by immunoSEQ multiplex PCR, yet TCRdb's version contains in-frame clones alone and is incomplete. Of about 49,000 clones listed, approximately 80% were seen once; the top ten hold 30% to 35%. Sequencing was performed on blood, taken from a patient whose treatment included radiotherapy and nephrectomy. The receptors shown here come from an older woman with renal cell carcinoma.

This clone came up once. V gene TRBV2 combines with J gene TRBJ2-5, with TRBD2 identical over 9 bases. The ends lost 5 bases at V and 1 base at J; junction bases unmatched: 2. Germline-derived CDR1 and CDR2 are SNHLY and FYNNEI. The CDR3 contains 14 residues. CDR3 sequence: CASSRTSAQETQYF. In nucleotides, the CDR3 is TGTGCCAGCAGTCGGACTAGCGCCCAAGAGACCCAGTACTTC.

The rearrangement uses TRBV7-9 and TRBJ1-2; no reliable D call. V was shortened by 3 bases and J by 6 bases, with 17 bases between the two germline ends. Per germline, CDR1 SEHNR and CDR2 FQNEAQ (reference sequence). The length of the CDR3 is 15 residues. CDR3 in DNA: TGTGCCAGCAGCTTGGCCGGGCCAACCAAAGATGGCTACACCTTC. The encoded protein is CASSLAGPTKDGYTF.

The chain recombines TRBV5-1 with TRBJ2-1, with no clear D. Between the trimmed V and J ends, which lost 3 bases and 0 bases, there was a span of 7 bases. From germline, CDR1 is SGHRS and CDR2 YFSETQ. CDR3 length: 14 residues. The CDR3 is CASSSARSYNEQFF. The CDR3 DNA reads TGCGCCAGCAGCTCGGCTCGCTCCTACAATGAGCAGTTCTTC.

The chain couples TRBV4-2 to TRBJ2-2; tentative D call: TRBD2 (5 bases). The CDR3 length is 16 residues. Trimming pared 3 bases from V and 5 bases from J, leaving 16 bases between. Germline CDR1 is LGHNA and CDR2 is YNFKEQ. The CDR3 DNA reads as TGTGCCAGCAGCCAGACCCGTTTAGCGATGACCGGGGAGCTGTTTTTT. Translated, it gives CASSQTRLAMTGELFF.

The chain links TRBV6-1 to TRBJ1-5; TRBD1 matches 7 bases. CDR1 is MNHNS, CDR2 SASEGT, per germline. The CDR3 is made up of 16 amino acids. V gave up 9 bases and J gave up 0 bases; unmatched junction bases: 11. CDR3 nucleotides: TGTGCCAGTAGAGAAACAGGGGTAGATAGCAATCAGCCCCAGCATTTT. Its translation is CASRETGVDSNQPQHF.

The V call is TRBV5-4, the J call TRBJ2-7; maybe TRBD1 (6 bases). Per germline, CDR1 SGHNT and CDR2 YYREEE (reference sequence). The CDR3 has 14 amino acids. Deletions cut 2 bases from V and 0 bases from J, with 9 bases between. The CDR3 loop reads CASSLGQNSYEQYF. The CDR3 DNA reads as TGTGCCAGCAGCTTAGGACAGAACTCCTACGAGCAGTACTTC.

The rearrangement links TRBV20-1 to TRBJ2-5; D not certain. Germline V gene data show CDR1 as DFQATT and CDR2 as SNEGSKA (reference sequence). CDR3 size: 11 residues. V was pared by 2 bases and J by 1 base, with 2 bases between. This CDR3 is CSARIQETQYF. The DNA of the CDR3 is TGCAGTGCTAGAATCCAAGAGACCCAGTACTTC.

This clone was observed once. The chain couples TRBV19 to TRBJ2-7; D may be TRBD1 (5 bases). CDR1 LNHDA and CDR2 SQIVND come from the germline V gene (reference sequence). The CDR3 spans 13 residues. V lost 9 bases and J lost 2, with 14 bases in between. Here the CDR3 DNA reads TGTGCCAGCAGCTCAGGGTTAGCCTACGAGCAGTACTTC. It yields the protein CASSSGLAYEQYF.

The chain carries TRBV7-2 and TRBJ2-7; D is perhaps TRBD1 (8 bases). Germline V gene lookup returns CDR1 SGHTA and CDR2 FQGNSA. This CDR3 has 15 residues. The V end was cut by 2 bases, the J end by 5 bases, with 16 bases between. The CDR3 bases are TGTGCCAGCAGCTTAACACAGGGGGGGCGGAACGAGCAGTACTTC. It is translated as CASSLTQGGRNEQYF.

The chain employs TRBV5-5 and TRBJ2-1, with D possibly being TRBD2 (6 bases). The CDR3 totals 15 residues. V was trimmed by 4 bases and J by 5 bases, leaving 16 bases between them. Germline V CDR1 and CDR2: SGHKS, YYEKEE (reference sequence). This chain's CDR3 is CASSKTSFSNNEQFF. CDR3 nucleotides: TGTGCCAGCAGCAAAACTAGCTTCTCGAACAATGAGCAGTTCTTC.

The chain joins TRBV7-2 to TRBJ2-3; D not resolved. The CDR3 has 12 amino acids. Germline loops: CDR1 SGHTA, CDR2 FQGNSA. The V gene lost 5 bases and the J gene lost 3 bases, with 6 bases spanning the gap. The CDR3 reads CASSPVTDTQYF. The CDR3 DNA follows: TGTGCCAGCAGCCCCGTTACAGATACGCAGTATTTT.

The count of this clone is one. The J gene is TRBJ2-2, the V gene TRBV11-2; tentatively, D is TRBD1 (6 bases). The CDR3 length is 14 residues. V dropped 6 bases and J dropped 3 bases, with 11 bases sitting between them. In germline, CDR1 is SGHAT, CDR2 FQNNGV. The CDR3 here is CASSPTGHTGELFF. The CDR3 DNA sequence: TGTGCCAGCAGTCCGACAGGACACACCGGGGAGCTGTTTTTT.

The chain recombines TRBV27 with TRBJ1-5; 7 nucleotides agree with TRBD1. Germline CDR1 MNHEY, CDR2 SMNVEV (reference sequence). Unmatched junction bases numbered 2, after V lost 2 bases and J lost 4 bases. The CDR3 has 14 amino acids. CDR3 protein: CASSLMTGNQPQHF. In DNA, the CDR3 is TGTGCCAGCAGTTTAATGACAGGGAATCAGCCCCAGCATTTT.

The rearrangement links TRBV29-1 to TRBJ2-7; 10 bases are a match to TRBD1. From germline, CDR1 is SQVTM and CDR2 ANQGSEA. This CDR3 has 14 residues. V gave up 5 bases and J gave up 7 bases; unmatched junction bases: 11. CDR3 nucleotide sequence: TGCAGCGTTAACTGGGACAGGGGACTGCGGGAGCAGTACTTC. Translating gives CSVNWDRGLREQYF.

This clone was observed a handful of times. V gene TRBV5-6 combines with J gene TRBJ1-1; D may be TRBD1 (6 bases). The CDR3 loop spans 18 amino acids. CDR1 and CDR2 (germline): SGHDT, YYEEEE. Trimming left V 2 bases short and J 1 base short, with 21 bases between. CDR3 sequence: CASSFLTPAARGNTEAFF. The CDR3 DNA reads as TGTGCCAGCAGCTTCCTGACCCCGGCGGCCAGGGGGAACACTGAAGCTTTCTTT.

This chain uses TRBV4-2 with TRBJ2-7, with no clear D. This CDR3 is 14 amino acids long. Germline CDR1 and CDR2: LGHNA and YNFKEQ. The V end was cut by 4 bases, the J end by 6 bases, with 16 bases between. CDR3 bases: TGTGCCAGCAGCCCCGACTTGCTTCGGGCCGAGCAGTACTTC. This codes for CASSPDLLRAEQYF.

This clone showed up just a few times. V usage is TRBV6-5 and J usage is TRBJ1-2; 7 nucleotides line up with TRBD1. Germline trimming cut 8 bases from V and 4 bases from J; bases unmatched to any gene: 13. CDR3 length: 15 residues. Germline V gene sequence: CDR1 MNHEY, CDR2 SVGAGI. CDR3 amino acids: CASSPDGTDGYGYTF. The CDR3 DNA follows: TGTGCCAGCTCCCCCGACGGGACAGACGGCTATGGCTACACCTTC.

For this clone: The sample holds other DNA sequences that translate to the same CDR3. The rearrangement uses TRBV7-6 and TRBJ1-1; 7 bases map to TRBD1. The CDR3 sequence is 14 residues long. Germline V gives CDR1 SGHVS, CDR2 FNYEAQ. The junction had 4 bases not matched to a gene; V was cut back by 6 bases and J by 0 bases. Here the CDR3 reads CASSRDSLNTEAFF. The CDR3 DNA reads as TGTGCCAGCAGTCGGGACAGTTTGAACACTGAAGCTTTCTTT.

The genes are TRBV10-2 and TRBJ2-3; no clear D. From germline, CDR1 is WSHSY and CDR2 SAAADI. V was shortened by 4 bases and J by 7 bases, with 9 bases between the two germline ends. This CDR3 has 12 amino acids. CDR3 sequence reads: CASSGQANTQYF. In DNA, the CDR3 is TGCGCCAGCAGTGGCCAGGCAAATACGCAGTATTTT.